The table lists the clone carrying this T cell receptor (beta chain) with a few counts. Its antigen is still unknown. One entry per CDR3 protein, called by TCRdb with MiXCR from the RACE reads. The sample lists 250,000 or so distinct CDR3 sequences; around 7.3% were seen once. This CDR3 is built from 12 residues. V dropped 3 bases and J dropped 6 bases, with 8 bases sitting between them. Time point specified: pre-sensitization, week 0. Regarding treatment: therapeutic diphenylcyclopropenone sensitization with weekly scalp DPC. This record belongs to a study of human T cells and chemical hapten exposure. The overall study: Small pooled library volume differences chiefly drove per-sample TCR yield variation.

General study findings and limits: Controls had significantly fewer large CDR3 similarity clusters than were formed by expanded TCRs.

V and J are TRBV12-3 or TRBV12-4 and TRBJ1-1; D is uncertain. Here the sequenced sample was whole blood, taken in connection with sensitization to the hapten diphenylcyclopropenone (DPC). The sequence was obtained from a man aged 18 to 30 with alopecia areata. Some clones in this sample may be carry-over from other donors' samples. CDR3 amino acids: CASSFSGSEAFF. CDR3 DNA: TGTGCCAGCAGTTTCTCGGGTTCTGAAGCTTTCTTT.